This T cell receptor (beta chain) was observed in a study of beta chain features in type 1 diabetes. General study points: Across all four CD4+ subsets, people with type 1 diabetes showed modestly shorter TCRB CDR3s.

Only a few counts were recorded for this clone. Antigen specificity is unknown. Expressed TCRB transcripts got sequenced, as all isolated RNA was reverse transcribed. The method was immunoSEQ multiplex PCR; TCRdb's version includes in-frame clones alone and lacks a portion of them. The repertoire holds about 400,000 clones, about 12% seen once, with about 0.01% in the top ten. Germline CDR1 and CDR2: SQVTM and ANQGSEA. The CDR3 consists of 13 residues. The germline V and J ends were trimmed by 3 bases and 1 base, with 10 bases remaining between them. Without exception, sorted populations had purity beyond 98%.

The receptor comes from a woman in her late teens or twenties with type 1 diabetes. V is TRBV29-1 and J is TRBJ2-7; tentatively, D is TRBD1 (6 bases). Material: naive CD4+ T cells from blood. The CDR3 is CSVEGRGSYEQYF. The CDR3 DNA follows: TGCAGCGTTGAGGGCAGGGGTTCCTACGAGCAGTACTTC.